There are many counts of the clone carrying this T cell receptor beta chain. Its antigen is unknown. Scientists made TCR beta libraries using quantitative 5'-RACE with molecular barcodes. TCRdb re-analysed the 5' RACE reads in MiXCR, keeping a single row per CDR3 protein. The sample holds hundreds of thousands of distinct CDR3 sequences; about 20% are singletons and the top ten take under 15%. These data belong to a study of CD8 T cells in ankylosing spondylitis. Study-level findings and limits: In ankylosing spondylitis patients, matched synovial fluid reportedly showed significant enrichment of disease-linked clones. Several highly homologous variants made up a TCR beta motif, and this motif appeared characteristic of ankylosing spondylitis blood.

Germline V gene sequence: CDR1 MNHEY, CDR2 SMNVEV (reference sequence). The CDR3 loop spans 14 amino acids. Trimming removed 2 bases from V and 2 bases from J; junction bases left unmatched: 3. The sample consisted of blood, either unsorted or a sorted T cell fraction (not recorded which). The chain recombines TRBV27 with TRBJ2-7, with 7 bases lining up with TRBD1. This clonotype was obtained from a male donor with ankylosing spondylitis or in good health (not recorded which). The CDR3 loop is CASSLGTAPYEQYF. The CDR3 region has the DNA TGTGCCAGCAGTTTAGGGACAGCCCCCTACGAGCAGTACTTC.